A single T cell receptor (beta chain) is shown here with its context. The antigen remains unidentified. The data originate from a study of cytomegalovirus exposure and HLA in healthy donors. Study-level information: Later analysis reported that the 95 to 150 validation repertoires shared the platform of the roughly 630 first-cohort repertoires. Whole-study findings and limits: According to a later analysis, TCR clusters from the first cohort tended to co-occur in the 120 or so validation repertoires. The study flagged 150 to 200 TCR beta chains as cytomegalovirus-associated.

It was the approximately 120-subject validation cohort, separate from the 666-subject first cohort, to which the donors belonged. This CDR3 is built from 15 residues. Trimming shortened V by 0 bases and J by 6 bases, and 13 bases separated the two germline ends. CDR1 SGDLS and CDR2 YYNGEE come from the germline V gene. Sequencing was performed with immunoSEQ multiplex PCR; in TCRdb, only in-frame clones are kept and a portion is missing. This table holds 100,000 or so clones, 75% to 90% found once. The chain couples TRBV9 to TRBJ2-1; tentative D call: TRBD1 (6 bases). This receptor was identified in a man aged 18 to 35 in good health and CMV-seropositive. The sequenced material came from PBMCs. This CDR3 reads CASSVAGASGNEQFF. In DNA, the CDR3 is TGTGCCAGCAGCGTAGCAGGGGCGTCGGGCAATGAGCAGTTCTTC.